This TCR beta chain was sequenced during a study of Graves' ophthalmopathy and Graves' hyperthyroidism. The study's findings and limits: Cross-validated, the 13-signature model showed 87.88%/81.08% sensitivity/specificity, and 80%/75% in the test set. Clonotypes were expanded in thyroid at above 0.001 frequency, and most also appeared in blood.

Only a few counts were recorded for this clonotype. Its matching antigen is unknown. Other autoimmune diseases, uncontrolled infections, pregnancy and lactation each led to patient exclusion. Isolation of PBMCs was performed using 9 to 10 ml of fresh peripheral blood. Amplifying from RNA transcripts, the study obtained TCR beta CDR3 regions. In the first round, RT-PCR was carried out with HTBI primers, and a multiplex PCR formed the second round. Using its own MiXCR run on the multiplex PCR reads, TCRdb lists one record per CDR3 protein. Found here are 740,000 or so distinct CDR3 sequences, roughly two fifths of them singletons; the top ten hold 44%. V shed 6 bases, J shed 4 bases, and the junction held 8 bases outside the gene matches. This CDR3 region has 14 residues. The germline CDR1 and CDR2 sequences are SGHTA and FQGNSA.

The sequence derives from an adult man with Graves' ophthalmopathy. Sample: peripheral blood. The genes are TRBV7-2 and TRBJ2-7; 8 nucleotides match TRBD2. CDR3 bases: TGTGCCAGCAGAACCGGGACTAGTGGTTACGAGCAGTACTTC. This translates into CASRTGTSGYEQYF.